This section outlines one TCR beta chain sequence together with its context. Its target is not known. Profiling relied on immunoSEQ multiplex PCR, and the TCRdb table lists in-frame clones only, not all of them. The data contain around 30,000 clones, roughly 87% of them singletons. CDR3 size: 15 residues. Germline values: CDR1 MNHEY, CDR2 SMNVEV (reference sequence). The V end lost 6 bases, the J end lost 5 bases, and 17 bases lay between the germline ends. These data come from a study of T cells in narcolepsy. Study details: Donors had narcolepsy type 1 or type 2, or were healthy controls. Findings and caveats of the study: In some patient and control memory CD4+ samples, autoreactive clones were absent. Blood of same and different patients, but not healthy controls, reportedly held recurring autoreactive clonotypes. Autoreactive HCRT-specific and TRIB2-specific clonotypes were marked in same-patient CSF-versus-blood CD4+ comparisons.

Sample: CD45RA- memory CD4+ T cells from PBMCs. This clonotype was obtained from a human donor with narcolepsy. V usage is TRBV27 and J usage is TRBJ1-5; D may be TRBD1 (5 bases). The CDR3 DNA sequence: TGTGCCAGCAGCGTACAAGGGGCCCCCTATCAGCCCCAGCATTTT. Translated, it gives CASSVQGAPYQPQHF.